This T cell receptor (beta chain) was identified during a study of T cells in Graves' hyperthyroidism and ophthalmopathy. Lactation, pregnancy, other autoimmune disease or uncontrolled infection led to exclusion of patients. The germline V gene encodes CDR1 DFQATT and CDR2 SNEGSKA (reference sequence). CDR3 length: 14 residues. RNA transcripts yielded amplified TCR beta CDR3 regions. During a first-round RT-PCR of the TCR CDR3, the HTBI primer set was used. MiXCR, applied by TCRdb to the multiplex PCR reads, yields one record per CDR3 protein. The data hold 300,000 to 400,000 distinct CDR3 sequences, with around a sixth observed a single time. This clonotype was seen a handful of times.

The sample was blood. This receptor was taken from a woman between 45 and 60 years old with Graves' hyperthyroidism. The V gene is TRBV20-1, the J gene TRBJ2-5; 13 bases map to TRBD2. As DNA, the CDR3 is TGCAGCGTACCTGGACTAGCGGGAGAGGAGACCCAGTACTTC. Its translation: CSVPGLAGEETQYF.